This T cell receptor beta chain was found in a study of blood T cell repertoires in COVID-19. Study-wide context: From the United States, Italy and Spain came samples of acute and convalescent COVID-19.

In the case of this clone: The sample has other DNA sequences that encode this CDR3 too.

This table comes from immunoSEQ multiplex PCR, and its TCRdb copy is limited to in-frame clones, with some not included. The table has roughly 400,000 clones, approximately 90% seen once. Study members were between about 18 and 100 years old and lived in over 20 US regions. Participant-given clinical history determined each cohort assignment. A COVID-19 case had been met by exposed participants during the 2 weeks before study entry. The sequencing sample was made of PBMCs or T cells enriched from blood (not recorded which). This TCR was recovered from a woman under 30 who had been exposed to COVID-19.

The CDR3 DNA is TGTGCCAGTTCTAGCGGGGGGAACACCGGGGAGCTGTTTTTT. Its translation: CASSSGGNTGELFF. This chain connects TRBV19 to TRBJ2-2; 10 positions agree with TRBD2. The CDR3 has 14 residues. J was trimmed by 1 base and V by 8 bases; bases with no gene match: 1. The germline gives CDR1 LNHDA, CDR2 SQIVND (reference sequence).